These T cell receptor beta chains were read from a single sample in a study of vaccination effects on CD4 cells after COVID-19. The table came from immunoSEQ multiplex PCR; TCRdb's copy has only in-frame clones and leaves some out. The sample lists 25,000 to 30,000 clones, approximately 65% seen once, with under 10% in the top ten. Their antigens are not known. Sequenced here: CD4+ T cells from PBMCs cultured without peptide, sampled before COVID-19 vaccination. Receptor source: a human donor who received a COVID-19 vaccine. The conserved cysteine and the conserved F or W are not part of the CDR3 here. Fields, in order: V gene, clone size, J gene, CDR3 protein. The size entry is marked missing in some rows and otherwise reads once, few, many or a size class.

>TRBV19|NA|TRBJ2-3
ASIGGQGLDTQY
>TRBV24-1|NA|TRBJ2-7
ATSDLLGVWGRPYEQY
>TRBV2|NA|TRBJ1-5
ASSPGTVENQPQH
>TRBV4-1|medium-sized|TRBJ2-3
ASSQGGLAGGLGTDTQY
>TRBV30|NA|TRBJ1-6
AWSVPLSYNSPLH
>TRBV5-1|few|TRBJ1-5
ASSRDREQPQH
>TRBV5-6|NA|TRBJ2-7
ASSSGQPYEQY
>TRBV2|few|TRBJ1-6
ASSEIEDSPLH
>TRBV21-1|NA|TRBJ1-1
ASSKAEGGVTEAF
>TRBV7-2|NA|TRBJ2-7
ASSWDSSYEQY
>TRBV2|NA|TRBJ1-2
ASTPGTGFSGYT
>TRBV4-2|NA|TRBJ2-5
ASSHTSQEETQY
>TRBV6-5|NA|TRBJ2-7
ASSWDRGNFYEQY
>TRBV6-1|NA|TRBJ2-7
ASSESAGGPHEQY